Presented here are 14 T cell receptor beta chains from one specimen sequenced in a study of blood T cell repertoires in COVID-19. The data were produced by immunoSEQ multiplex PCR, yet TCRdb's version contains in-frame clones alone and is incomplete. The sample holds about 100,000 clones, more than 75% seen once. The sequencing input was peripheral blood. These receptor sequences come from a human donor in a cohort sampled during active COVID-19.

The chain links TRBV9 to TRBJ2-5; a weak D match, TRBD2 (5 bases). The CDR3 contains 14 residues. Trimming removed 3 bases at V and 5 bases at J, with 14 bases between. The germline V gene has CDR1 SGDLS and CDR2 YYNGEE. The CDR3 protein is CASSAFSGEETQYF. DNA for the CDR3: TGTGCCAGCAGCGCGTTCTCCGGGGAGGAGACCCAGTACTTC. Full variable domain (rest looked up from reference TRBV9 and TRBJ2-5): DSGVTQTPKHLITATGQRVTLRCSPRSGDLSVYWYQQSLDQGLQFLIQYYNGEERAKGNILERFSAQQFPDLHSELNLSSLELGDSALYFCASSAFSGEETQYFGPGTRLLVL.

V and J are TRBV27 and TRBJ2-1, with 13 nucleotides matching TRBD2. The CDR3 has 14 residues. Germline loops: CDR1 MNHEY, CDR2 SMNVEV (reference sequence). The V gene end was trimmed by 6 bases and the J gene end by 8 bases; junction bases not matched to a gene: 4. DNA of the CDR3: TGTGCCAGCAGCGAGGGACTAGCGGGATATGAGCAGTTCTTC. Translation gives CASSEGLAGYEQFF.

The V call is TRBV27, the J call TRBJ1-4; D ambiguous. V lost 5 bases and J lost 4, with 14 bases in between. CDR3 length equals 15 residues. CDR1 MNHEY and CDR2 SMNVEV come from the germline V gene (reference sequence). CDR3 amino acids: CASSRNPGGNEKLFF. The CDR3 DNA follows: TGTGCCAGCAGTAGAAACCCCGGCGGTAATGAAAAACTGTTTTTT.

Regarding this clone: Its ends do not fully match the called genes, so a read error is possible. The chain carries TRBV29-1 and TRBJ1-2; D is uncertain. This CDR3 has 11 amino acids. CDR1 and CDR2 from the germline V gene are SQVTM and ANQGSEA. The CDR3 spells CSVKEGMRYTF. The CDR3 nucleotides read TGCAGCGTTAAAGAAGGAATGCGGTACACCTTC.

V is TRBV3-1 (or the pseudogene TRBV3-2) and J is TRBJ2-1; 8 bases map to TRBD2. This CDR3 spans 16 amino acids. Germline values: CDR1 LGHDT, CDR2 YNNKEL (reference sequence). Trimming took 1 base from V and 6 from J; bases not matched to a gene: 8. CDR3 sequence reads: CASSQVFWAGGNEQFF. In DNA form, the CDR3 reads TGTGCCAGCAGCCAAGTTTTTTGGGCGGGAGGCAATGAGCAGTTCTTC.

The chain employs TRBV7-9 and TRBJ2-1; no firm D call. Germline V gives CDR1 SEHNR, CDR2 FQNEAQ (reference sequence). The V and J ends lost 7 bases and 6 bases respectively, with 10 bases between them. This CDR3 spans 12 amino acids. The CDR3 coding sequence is TGTGCCAGCAAGGAACAGAGCAATGAGCAGTTCTTC. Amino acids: CASKEQSNEQFF.

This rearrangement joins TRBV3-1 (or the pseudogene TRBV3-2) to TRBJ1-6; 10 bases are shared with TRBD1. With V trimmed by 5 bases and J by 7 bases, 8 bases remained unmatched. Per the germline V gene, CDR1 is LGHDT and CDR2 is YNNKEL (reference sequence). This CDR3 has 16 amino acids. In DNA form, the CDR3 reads TGTGCCAGCAGCTCCCCCGGGACAGGGGACAATTCACCCCTCCACTTT. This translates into CASSSPGTGDNSPLHF.

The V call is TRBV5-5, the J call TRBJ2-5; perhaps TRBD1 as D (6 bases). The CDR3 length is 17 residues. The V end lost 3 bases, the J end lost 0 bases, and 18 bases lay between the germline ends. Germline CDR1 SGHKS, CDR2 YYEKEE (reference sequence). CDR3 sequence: CASSYEPGQLYQETQYF. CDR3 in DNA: TGTGCCAGCAGCTACGAGCCGGGACAACTGTACCAAGAGACCCAGTACTTC.

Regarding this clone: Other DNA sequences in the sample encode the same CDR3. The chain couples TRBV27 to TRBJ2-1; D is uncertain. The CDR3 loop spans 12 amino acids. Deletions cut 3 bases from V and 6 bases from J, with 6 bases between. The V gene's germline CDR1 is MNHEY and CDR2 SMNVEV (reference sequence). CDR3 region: CASSFPGNEQFF. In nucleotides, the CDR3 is TGTGCCAGCAGTTTCCCAGGCAATGAGCAGTTCTTC.

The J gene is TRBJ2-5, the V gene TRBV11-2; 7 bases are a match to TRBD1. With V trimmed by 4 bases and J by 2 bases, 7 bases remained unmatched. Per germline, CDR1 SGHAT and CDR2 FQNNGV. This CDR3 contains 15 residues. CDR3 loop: CASSSDRNFQETQYF. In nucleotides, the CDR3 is TGTGCCAGCAGCTCGGACAGGAACTTTCAAGAGACCCAGTACTTC.

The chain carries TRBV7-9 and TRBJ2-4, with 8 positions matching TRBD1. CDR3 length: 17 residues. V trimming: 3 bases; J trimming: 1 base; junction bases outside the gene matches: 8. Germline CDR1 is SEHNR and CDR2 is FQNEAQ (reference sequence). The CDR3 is CASSFDRGGLAKNIQYF. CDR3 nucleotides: TGTGCCAGCAGCTTTGACAGGGGTGGGCTGGCCAAAAACATTCAGTACTTC.

The CDR3 bases are TGTGCCAGCAGAGCAGGGGGTTTGAACACCGGGGAGCTGTTTTTT. This gives the protein CASRAGGLNTGELFF. The V and J genes are TRBV2 and TRBJ2-2; 7 bases align to TRBD1. This CDR3 has 15 amino acids. Per germline, CDR1 SNHLY and CDR2 FYNNEI. The trim removed 6 bases at V and 1 base at J, leaving 5 bases unmatched.

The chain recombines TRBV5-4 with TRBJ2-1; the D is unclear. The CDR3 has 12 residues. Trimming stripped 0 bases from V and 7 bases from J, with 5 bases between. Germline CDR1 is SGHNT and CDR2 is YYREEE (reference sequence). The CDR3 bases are TGTGCCAGCAGCTTGGAGAGAAATGAGCAGTTCTTC. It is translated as CASSLERNEQFF.

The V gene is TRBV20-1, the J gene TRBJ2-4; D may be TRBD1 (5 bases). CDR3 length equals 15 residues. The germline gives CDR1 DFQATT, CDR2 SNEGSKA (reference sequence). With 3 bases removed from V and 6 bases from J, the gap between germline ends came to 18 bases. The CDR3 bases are TGCAGTGCTAGTACAGGATCGTCCGGCAGAAACATTCAGTACTTC. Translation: CSASTGSSGRNIQYF.